The entry below describes one TCR beta chain. Its antigen is not yet known. No base quality values were provided; no much bigger clone lies one nucleotide off. TCRbeta CDR3 regions were amplified from genomic DNA by means of the immunoSEQ Assay, a bias-controlled multiplex PCR. Turning to the authors' computational methods: The number of nucleated cells in each sample was estimated by amplification of reference gene primers within the assay. To quantify the absolute abundance of each unique TCRbeta CDR3 rearrangement, sequence reads were collapsed and filtered. For each sample, productive Simpson clonality was calculated as the square root of Simpson's diversity index over productive rearrangements. TCRdb carries this immuneACCESS record with in-frame sequences only. Its versions omit some clonotypes, under half of them owing to an unresolved V gene in the studies checked, with the rest unexplained. That table is the source of V, J and clone size, and D and trimming were worked out from the DNA. The sample table holds some 170,000 clones, of which 75% to 90% were seen once. The ten largest clonotypes hold about 6.3% of the sample.

The data originate from a study of blood T cell repertoires in COVID-19 (dated by TCRdb to about 2020). A note on the overall study: Samples from collaborators originated in the United States, Italy and Spain and spanned both the acute and convalescent phases of COVID-19. The repertoires were released in a freely available public database meant as a resource for research on the immune response to SARS-CoV-2. A de-identified subject ID, COVID-19 status, age in years and sex were almost always included in the sample metadata. The material from the prospective study consisted of cDNA or gDNA derived from T cells, B-cell-depleted T cells, or PBMCs. Samples were obtained from the ongoing ImmuneRACE study (first 160 participants) and from over 1,000 subjects provided by 6 global collaborators. Where available, HLA class I and class II types were taken from metadata supplied by the sample provider and were not determined by assay-based typing. The dataset comprised deeply sampled blood TCRbeta repertoires from subjects exposed to, actively infected with, or recovered from COVID-19. What the authors observed across the whole study: The quantity of clinical and demographic metadata differed by source and by participant and was supplied without curation.

Participants in the prospective study were enrolled through a virtual design, were aged roughly 18 to 90 years, and lived in about two dozen United States geographic areas. In the prospective study, participants were assigned to cohorts based on the clinical history participants reported in a screening survey and a study questionnaire. Recovered participants in ImmuneRACE Cohort 3 were defined as having two consecutive negative NP/OP PCR tests, clearance from a healthcare professional, or resolution of symptoms. Each participant in the prospective study had whole blood, serum and a nasopharyngeal or oropharyngeal swab collected by mobile phlebotomists. Prospective study participants could optionally give additional blood draws and questionnaires over a roughly 2-month period. Before DNA extraction, blood samples from the prospective study were shipped at room temperature or frozen. V gives up 8 bases and J gives up 3 bases, and the segment between their germline ends measures 10 bases. The germline V gene supplies CDR1 WSHSY and CDR2 SAAADI. The CDR3 spans 12 residues, from the cysteine through the phenylalanine. Kept here is only the CDR3 DNA, which spans 36 bases and is read in frame from base 1.

This chain joins TRBV10-2 to TRBJ1-2; TRBD1 might be the D gene, on 5 matching bases. The sequenced material came from PBMCs or T cells enriched from blood (not recorded which). The receptor was isolated from a man aged 40-50 years who had recovered from COVID-19. The CDR3 protein is CASSRDDYGYTF. The sequenced DNA is TGCGCCAGCTCCAGGGATGACTATGGCTACACCTTC.